The source of this TCR beta chain is a study of blood T cells in healthy people across ages. Study conclusions and caveats: Total diversity from one million sequenced T cells was likely underestimated.

This clonotype was detected ten times or more. Antigen: not known. Primed by a sample-barcoded 5' primer and a J-beta primer mix, a second PCR proceeded for about 7 to 12 cycles. The study obtained at least 2.5 million CDR3-containing paired-end reads from every sample. TCRdb independently ran MiXCR on the 5' RACE reads; one entry per CDR3 protein. Seen here are about 680,000 distinct CDR3 sequences, roughly 50% observed once, and the top ten hold about 32%. V lost 1 base to trimming and J lost 6 bases, with 10 bases between them. The CDR3 spans 12 residues. Germline-derived CDR1 and CDR2 are DFQATT and SNEGSKA (reference sequence).

Material for sequencing was blood. This chain uses TRBV20-1 with TRBJ2-7, with D uncertain. The sequence was obtained from a woman aged 55-75 years in good health. The CDR3 nucleotides are TGCAGTGCTAGAGGGACCCACCTCGAGCAGTACTTC. Translated: CSARGTHLEQYF.